The T cell receptor (beta chain) described here comes from a study of response to subunit inactivated influenza vaccine. This clonotype was counted a few times. Mismatch with germline at one junction end may stem from a read error. TCRdb re-derived calls from the RT-PCR reads in MiXCR, one entry per CDR3 protein. The sample gives 800,000 or so distinct CDR3 sequences, over 20% of which show up once; 10% is in the top ten. This TCR was recovered from a middle-aged man who received an inactivated influenza vaccine. Sequenced material: PBMCs from blood, taken 4 to 6 days after vaccination.

The CDR3 protein is CASRELGGSGTDTQYF. CDR3 in DNA: TGTGCCAGCCGTGAACTGGGGGGGAGTGGGACAGATACGCAGTATTTT. The chain links TRBV2 to TRBJ2-3, with 7 bases lining up with TRBD2. The CDR3 contains 16 residues. Germline V CDR1 and CDR2: SNHLY, FYNNEI. Full variable domain (missing parts from reference TRBV2 and TRBJ2-3): EPEVTQTPSHQVTQMGQEVILRCVPISNHLYFYWYRQILGQKVEFLVSFYNNEISEKSEIFDDQFSVERPDGSNFTLKIRSTKLEDSAMYFCASRELGGSGTDTQYFGPGTRLTVL.